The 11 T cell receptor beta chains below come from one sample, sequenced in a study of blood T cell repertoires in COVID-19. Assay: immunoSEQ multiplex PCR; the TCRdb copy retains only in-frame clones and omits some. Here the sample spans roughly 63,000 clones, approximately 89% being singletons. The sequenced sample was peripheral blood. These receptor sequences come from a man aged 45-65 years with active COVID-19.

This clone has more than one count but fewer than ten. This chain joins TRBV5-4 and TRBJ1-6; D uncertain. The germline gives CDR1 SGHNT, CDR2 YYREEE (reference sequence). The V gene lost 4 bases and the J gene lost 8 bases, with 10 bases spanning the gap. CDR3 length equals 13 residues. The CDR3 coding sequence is TGTGCCAGCAGCCGGACTGCCGATTCACCCCTCCACTTT. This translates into CASSRTADSPLHF.

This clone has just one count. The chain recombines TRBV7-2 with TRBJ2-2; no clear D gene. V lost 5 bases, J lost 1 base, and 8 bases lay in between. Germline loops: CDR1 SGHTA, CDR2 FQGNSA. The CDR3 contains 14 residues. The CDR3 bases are TGTGCCAGCAGCCCCCGACAGAACACCGGGGAGCTGTTTTTT. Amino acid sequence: CASSPRQNTGELFF.

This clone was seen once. CDR3 in amino acids: CASSEALQGEKLFF. The CDR3 bases are TGTGCCAGCAGTGAAGCGCTACAGGGTGAAAAACTGTTTTTT. This chain uses TRBV2 with TRBJ1-4, with D possibly matching TRBD1 (6 bases). Germline CDR1 and CDR2: SNHLY and FYNNEI. The germline V and J ends were trimmed by 0 bases and 7 bases, with 9 bases remaining between them. The CDR3 runs to 14 residues. Combining the CDR3 with reference TRBV2 and TRBJ1-4 gives the whole variable domain EPEVTQTPSHQVTQMGQEVILRCVPISNHLYFYWYRQILGQKVEFLVSFYNNEISEKSEIFDDQFSVERPDGSNFTLKIRSTKLEDSAMYFCASSEALQGEKLFFGSGTQLSVL.

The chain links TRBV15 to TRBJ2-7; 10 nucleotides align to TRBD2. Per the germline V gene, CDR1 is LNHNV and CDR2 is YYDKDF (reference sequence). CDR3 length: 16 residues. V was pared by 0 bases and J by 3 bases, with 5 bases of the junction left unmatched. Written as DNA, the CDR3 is TGTGCCACCAGCAGAGATATCCTAGCGGGGGACTACGAGCAGTACTTC. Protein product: CATSRDILAGDYEQYF.

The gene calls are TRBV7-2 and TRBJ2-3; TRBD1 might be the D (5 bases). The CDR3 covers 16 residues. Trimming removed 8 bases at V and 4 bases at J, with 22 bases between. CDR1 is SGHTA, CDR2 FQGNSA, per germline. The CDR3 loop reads CASVSAYRGIPDTQYF. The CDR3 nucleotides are TGTGCCAGCGTCTCAGCTTATAGGGGAATCCCAGATACGCAGTATTTT.

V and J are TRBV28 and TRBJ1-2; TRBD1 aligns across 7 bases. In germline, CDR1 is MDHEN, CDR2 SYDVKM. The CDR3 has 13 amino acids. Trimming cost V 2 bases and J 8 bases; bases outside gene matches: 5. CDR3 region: CASSLTGVGGYTF. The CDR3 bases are TGTGCCAGCAGTTTAACAGGGGTAGGGGGCTACACCTTC.

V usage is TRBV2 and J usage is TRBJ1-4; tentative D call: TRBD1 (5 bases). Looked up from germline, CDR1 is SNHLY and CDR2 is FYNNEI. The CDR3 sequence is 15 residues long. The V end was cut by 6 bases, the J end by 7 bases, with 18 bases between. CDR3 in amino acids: CASSQNRGIREKLFF. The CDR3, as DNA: TGTGCCAGCAGCCAAAATCGGGGGATTCGTGAAAAACTGTTTTTT.

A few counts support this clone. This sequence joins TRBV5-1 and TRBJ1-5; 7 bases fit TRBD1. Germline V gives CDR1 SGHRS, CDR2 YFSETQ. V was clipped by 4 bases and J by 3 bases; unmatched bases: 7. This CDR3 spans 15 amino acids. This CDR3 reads CASSITGADNQPQHF. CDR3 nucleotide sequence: TGCGCCAGCAGCATAACAGGGGCGGACAATCAGCCCCAGCATTTT.

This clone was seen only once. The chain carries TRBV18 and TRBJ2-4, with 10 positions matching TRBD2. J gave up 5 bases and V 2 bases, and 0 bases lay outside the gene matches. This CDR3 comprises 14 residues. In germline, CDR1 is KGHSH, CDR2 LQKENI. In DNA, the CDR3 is TGTGCCAGCTCACCAGGGACTAGCGAAAACATTCAGTACTTC. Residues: CASSPGTSENIQYF.

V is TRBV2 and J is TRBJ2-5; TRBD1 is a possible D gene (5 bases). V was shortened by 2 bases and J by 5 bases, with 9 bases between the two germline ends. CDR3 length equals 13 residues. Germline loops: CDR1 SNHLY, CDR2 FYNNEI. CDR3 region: CASSEWGLETQYF. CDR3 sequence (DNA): TGTGCCAGCAGTGAATGGGGCCTGGAGACCCAGTACTTC. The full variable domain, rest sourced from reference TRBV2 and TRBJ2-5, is EPEVTQTPSHQVTQMGQEVILRCVPISNHLYFYWYRQILGQKVEFLVSFYNNEISEKSEIFDDQFSVERPDGSNFTLKIRSTKLEDSAMYFCASSEWGLETQYFGPGTRLLVL.

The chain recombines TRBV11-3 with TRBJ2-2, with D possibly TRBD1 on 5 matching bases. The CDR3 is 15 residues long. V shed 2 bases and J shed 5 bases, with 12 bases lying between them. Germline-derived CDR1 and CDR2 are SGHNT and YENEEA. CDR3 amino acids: CASSLTGRVTGELFF. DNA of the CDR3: TGTGCCAGCAGCTTAACGGGCAGGGTAACCGGGGAGCTGTTTTTT.